Included here is one T cell receptor beta chain sequence, with context. Its target is unknown. Naive-designated CD8 cells lacked CD45RO, were positively enriched for CCR7, and omitted terminally differentiated effector memory CD45RA+ cells. This record comes from a study of shared clonotypes between healthy human individuals. General observations from the study: Sorted-subset sequencing, rarefaction showed, was incomplete despite large depth.

The CDR3 has 13 amino acids. Trimming removed 6 bases at V and 7 bases at J, with 12 bases between. Germline V CDR1 and CDR2: MGHDK, SYGVNS. Method: immunoSEQ multiplex PCR; TCRdb's copy keeps in-frame clones and lacks some. The repertoire has some 2.1 million clones, approximately 92% of them found once; the top ten carry under 2%. The sequence came from a man younger than 30 in good health. Some clones in this sample may be carry-over from other donors' samples. The V call is TRBV25-1, the J call TRBJ2-2; D might be TRBD2 (6 bases). Sequencing was carried out using naive CD8+ T cells from PBMCs. CDR3 sequence (DNA): TGTGCCAGCAGACAATCGGGAGACGGGGAGCTGTTTTTT. It codes for CASRQSGDGELFF.